One sample yielded the 10 T cell receptor beta chains listed below, sequenced in a study of blood T cell repertoires in COVID-19. The repertoire was sequenced with immunoSEQ multiplex PCR; TCRdb's copy has only in-frame clones and lacks some. The table lists some 260,000 clones, 70% to 90% of them singletons. Material for sequencing was peripheral blood. These receptor sequences come from a woman aged 25 to 39 with acute or convalescent COVID-19.

This clone was detected only once. This chain links TRBV24-1 with TRBJ1-6; TRBD1 matches at 10 bases. Germline CDR1 and CDR2: KGHDR and SFDVKD. The CDR3 loop spans 15 amino acids. V shed 7 bases, J shed 7 bases, and the junction held 6 bases outside the gene matches. In DNA form, the CDR3 reads TGTGCCACCAGCGAGACAGGGGGCGACAATTCACCCCTCCACTTT. Its protein product is CATSETGGDNSPLHF.

CDR3 sequence reads: CSVSTGATNSPLHF. The CDR3 nucleotides are TGCAGCGTTTCGACAGGGGCGACAAATTCACCCCTCCACTTT. The chain employs TRBV29-1 and TRBJ1-6, with TRBD1 identical over 8 bases. The CDR3 runs 14 residues. The germline CDR1 and CDR2 sequences are SQVTM and ANQGSEA. With V trimmed by 5 bases and J by 7 bases, 7 bases remained unmatched.

The chain carries TRBV19 and TRBJ2-3; maybe TRBD2 (5 bases). Trimming stripped 2 bases from V and 0 bases from J, with 12 bases between. This CDR3 spans 16 amino acids. CDR1 is LNHDA and CDR2 is SQIVND in the germline V gene (reference sequence). CDR3 protein: CASSIQSGYSTDTQYF. The CDR3 DNA is TGTGCCAGTAGTATACAAAGCGGTTATAGCACAGATACGCAGTATTTT. The full variable domain, with the rest looked up from reference TRBV19 and TRBJ2-3, is DGGITQSPKYLFRKEGQNVTLSCEQNLNHDAMYWYRQDPGQGLRLIYYSQIVNDFQKGDIAEGYSVSREKKESFPLTVTSAQKNPTAFYLCASSIQSGYSTDTQYFGPGTRLTVL.

This chain joins TRBV10-2 and TRBJ2-1, with D possibly TRBD2 on 6 matching bases. The V gene lost 0 bases and the J gene lost 4 bases, with 13 bases spanning the gap. CDR1 and CDR2 (germline): WSHSY, SAAADI. This CDR3 region has 16 residues. CDR3 sequence reads: CASSESGGNLYNEQFF. The CDR3, as DNA: TGCGCCAGCAGTGAGTCGGGCGGGAACCTTTACAATGAGCAGTTCTTC.

The CDR3 sequence: CASSLWDTAGANVLTF. CDR3 in DNA: TGTGCCAGCAGCTTATGGGACACCGCTGGGGCCAACGTCCTGACTTTC. This chain links TRBV7-9 with TRBJ2-6; maybe TRBD1 (6 bases). With 2 bases removed from V and 2 bases from J, the gap between germline ends came to 10 bases. Looked up from germline, CDR1 is SEHNR and CDR2 is FQNEAQ (reference sequence). This CDR3 comprises 16 residues. The full variable domain, rest sourced from reference TRBV7-9 and TRBJ2-6, is DTGVSQNPRHKITKRGQNVTFRCDPISEHNRLYWYRQTLGQGPEFLTYFQNEAQLEKSRLLSDRFSAERPKGSFSTLEIQRTEQGDSAMYLCASSLWDTAGANVLTFGAGSRLTVL.

The chain is built from TRBV30 and TRBJ2-7, with D unclear. This CDR3 contains 13 residues. Germline V CDR1 and CDR2: GTSNPN, SVGIG (reference sequence). V was pared by 0 bases and J by 0 bases, with 6 bases between. The CDR3 DNA follows: TGTGCCTGGAGTGTAGACTTCTCCTACGAGCAGTACTTC. It translates to CAWSVDFSYEQYF.

The V call is TRBV30, the J call TRBJ1-5; D is ambiguous. The germline V gene encodes CDR1 GTSNPN and CDR2 SVGIG (reference sequence). The length of the CDR3 is 14 residues. The V end was cut by 3 bases, the J end by 3 bases, with 12 bases between. The CDR3 loop reads CAWRHKSANQPQHF. Written as DNA, the CDR3 is TGTGCCTGGAGACATAAATCTGCCAATCAGCCCCAGCATTTT.

V gene TRBV6-2 or TRBV6-3 combines with J gene TRBJ1-2; no reliable D call. This CDR3 is built from 13 residues. The germline gives CDR1 MNHEY, CDR2 SVGEGT. V lost 3 bases and J 6 bases, leaving 11 bases between the germline ends. The CDR3 nucleotides are TGTGCCAGCAGTTATGATTACGGTGATGGCTACACCTTC. Translating it yields CASSYDYGDGYTF.

V and J are TRBV9 and TRBJ2-1; 11 positions agree with TRBD2. The CDR3 length is 16 residues. Germline CDR1 SGDLS, CDR2 YYNGEE. J was trimmed by 3 bases and V by 4 bases; bases with no gene match: 6. The CDR3: CASSSGTSGFYNEQFF. The CDR3 DNA is TGTGCCAGCAGCTCCGGGACTAGCGGTTTCTACAATGAGCAGTTCTTC.

This rearrangement joins TRBV19 to TRBJ1-6; tentative D call: TRBD1 (5 bases). The CDR3 has 14 residues. CDR1 and CDR2 from the germline V gene are LNHDA and SQIVND (reference sequence). V lost 3 bases and J 7 bases, leaving 10 bases between the germline ends. CDR3 protein: CASSILRGNSPLHF. CDR3 bases: TGTGCCAGTAGTATCTTAAGGGGCAATTCACCCCTCCACTTT. Looking up the rest from reference TRBV19 and TRBJ1-6 gives the full variable domain: DGGITQSPKYLFRKEGQNVTLSCEQNLNHDAMYWYRQDPGQGLRLIYYSQIVNDFQKGDIAEGYSVSREKKESFPLTVTSAQKNPTAFYLCASSILRGNSPLHFGNGTRLTVT.